A single sample is the source of the 30 T cell receptor beta chains below, sequenced in a study of beta chain features in type 1 diabetes. Of the isolated RNA, all was reverse transcribed, and so the sequenced material was expressed TCRB transcripts. Libraries were prepared by immunoSEQ multiplex PCR; TCRdb keeps only in-frame clonotypes and omits some of them. Of 200,000 to 250,000 clones in the sample, 13% to 15% were seen once. Sequencing was carried out using naive CD4+ T cells from blood. These receptors all stem from a woman between 35 and 50 years old in good health.

This rearrangement joins TRBV4-2 to TRBJ2-3; D uncertain. Germline assignment: CDR1 LGHNA and CDR2 YNFKEQ. The CDR3 extends over 14 amino acids. V was pared by 3 bases and J by 2 bases, with 9 bases between. The CDR3 DNA is TGTGCCAGCAGCCAGCCTTGGGCCACAGATACGCAGTATTTT. This encodes CASSQPWATDTQYF.

This clone was recorded a few times. The chain carries TRBV5-1 and TRBJ2-7; maybe TRBD1 (7 bases). Germline-derived CDR1 and CDR2 are SGHRS and YFSETQ. The V end lost 5 bases, the J end lost 0 bases, and 12 bases lay between the germline ends. This CDR3 contains 14 residues. Written as DNA, the CDR3 is TGCGCCAGCAGGCGGGACAGTTCCTCCTACGAGCAGTACTTC. Its translation: CASRRDSSSYEQYF. Looking up the rest from reference TRBV5-1 and TRBJ2-7 gives the full variable domain: KAGVTQTPRYLIKTRGQQVTLSCSPISGHRSVSWYQQTPGQGLQFLFEYFSETQRNKGNFPGRFSGRQFSNSRSEMNVSTLELGDSALYLCASRRDSSSYEQYFGPGTRLTVT.

This chain uses TRBV7-2 with TRBJ2-2; the D is unclear. The CDR3 has 14 amino acids. Germline CDR1 and CDR2: SGHTA and FQGNSA. Deletions cut 1 base from V and 6 bases from J, with 9 bases between. DNA of the CDR3: TGTGCCAGCAGCTTAGATTCGTATGCCGGGGAGCTGTTTTTT. Translated, it gives CASSLDSYAGELFF.

The chain uses TRBV28 and TRBJ1-5; 8 nucleotides align to TRBD1. The ends lost 6 bases at V and 1 base at J; junction bases unmatched: 8. The CDR3 contains 16 residues. In germline, CDR1 is MDHEN, CDR2 SYDVKM. The CDR3 coding sequence is TGTGCCAGCAGGCTTAACCGGGACAGGAGCAATCAGCCCCAGCATTTT. Amino acid sequence: CASRLNRDRSNQPQHF.

This clone was seen a handful of times. The chain links TRBV5-1 to TRBJ1-2, with a tentative D call TRBD1 (6 bases). V shed 3 bases and J shed 6 bases, with 15 bases lying between them. Germline V gene data show CDR1 as SGHRS and CDR2 as YFSETQ. This CDR3 comprises 14 residues. CDR3 sequence reads: CASSSDRSGDGYTF. The DNA of the CDR3 is TGCGCCAGCAGCTCCGACAGGTCAGGGGATGGCTACACCTTC.

V gene TRBV7-8 combines with J gene TRBJ1-2; D is unclear. The V and J ends lost 3 bases and 2 bases respectively, with 7 bases between them. Germline lookup yields CDR1 SGHVS and CDR2 FQNEAQ. The CDR3 totals 13 residues. This CDR3 is CASSFAGNYGYTF. As DNA, the CDR3 is TGTGCCAGCAGCTTTGCGGGGAACTATGGCTACACCTTC.

The V gene is TRBV7-2, the J gene TRBJ2-7; TRBD1 aligns across 10 bases. Germline V gene lookup returns CDR1 SGHTA and CDR2 FQGNSA. V gave up 1 base and J gave up 5 bases; unmatched junction bases: 5. This CDR3 has 15 residues. The CDR3: CASSLGDRGVHEQYF. The CDR3 DNA follows: TGTGCCAGCAGCTTAGGGGACAGGGGAGTACACGAGCAGTACTTC. The variable domain in full, with the rest retrieved from reference TRBV7-2 and TRBJ2-7, is GAGVSQSPSNKVTEKGKDVELRCDPISGHTALYWYRQSLGQGLEFLIYFQGNSAPDKSGLPSDRFSAERTGGSVSTLTIQRTQQEDSAVYLCASSLGDRGVHEQYFGPGTRLTVT.

There are a few counts of this clone. The rearrangement uses TRBV5-1 and TRBJ2-3, with 8 bases identical to TRBD1. The CDR3 runs 18 residues. J was trimmed by 0 bases and V by 4 bases; bases with no gene match: 13. Germline CDR1 SGHRS, CDR2 YFSETQ. CDR3 sequence (DNA): TGCGCCAGCAGCATTGGTCCCGGTCGGGACAGGAGCACAGATACGCAGTATTTT. Amino acids: CASSIGPGRDRSTDTQYF.

The gene calls are TRBV5-4 and TRBJ2-1; 7 bases are shared with TRBD1. CDR1 is SGHNT, CDR2 YYREEE, per germline (reference sequence). The CDR3 totals 14 residues. With 3 bases clipped from V and 4 bases from J, the junction kept 4 bases outside the gene matches. The CDR3 coding sequence is TGTGCCAGCAGCTACTTACAGGGGTACAATGAGCAGTTCTTC. Protein product: CASSYLQGYNEQFF.

The chain recombines TRBV4-1 with TRBJ2-7; tentatively, D is TRBD1 (6 bases). The CDR3 is 15 residues long. Per the germline V gene, CDR1 is MGHRA and CDR2 is YSYEKL. Between the trimmed V and J ends, which lost 2 bases and 0 bases, there was a span of 11 bases. Here the CDR3 DNA reads TGCGCCAGCAGCCAACCCCGGGACACCTCCTACGAGCAGTACTTC. It translates to CASSQPRDTSYEQYF.

The CDR3 here is CATTTGSGETQYF. For the CDR3, the DNA is TGTGCCACAACAACAGGGTCCGGGGAGACCCAGTACTTC. The gene calls are TRBV28 and TRBJ2-5, with a weak D call TRBD1 (6 bases). CDR1 MDHEN and CDR2 SYDVKM come from the germline V gene. V lost 10 bases and J lost 5, with 17 bases in between. This CDR3 is 13 amino acids long.

The rearrangement links TRBV4-1 to TRBJ2-1; 13 bases are shared with TRBD2. The germline V gene encodes CDR1 MGHRA and CDR2 YSYEKL. This CDR3 has 18 residues. After removal of 2 bases from V and 3 bases from J, the junction contained 7 bases not matched to a gene. The CDR3 here is CASSQQGTSGAGYNEQFF. The CDR3 DNA is TGCGCCAGCAGCCAACAAGGGACTAGCGGGGCGGGCTACAATGAGCAGTTCTTC.

The chain recombines TRBV6-5 with TRBJ2-3; TRBD2 aligns across 9 bases. This CDR3 has 15 amino acids. The V gene's germline CDR1 is MNHEY and CDR2 SVGAGI. V was clipped by 7 bases and J by 5 bases; unmatched bases: 10. As DNA, the CDR3 is TGTGCCAGCAAGAGAGCGGGGGGCCCCGGAGATACGCAGTATTTT. Translation gives CASKRAGGPGDTQYF.

The chain joins TRBV1 to TRBJ2-2; TRBD2, as called in the table, went unchecked against the DNA. TRBV1 represents a pseudogene. The CDR3 spans 16 residues. The CDR3 nucleotides are TGCACCAGCAGCCGCGGGACTAGCGGGGACACCGGGGAGCTGTTTTTT. Translation: CTSSRGTSGDTGELFF.

This chain connects TRBV5-1 to TRBJ1-6, with D unclear. This CDR3 region has 15 residues. Germline V gene data show CDR1 as SGHRS and CDR2 as YFSETQ. The V end lost 1 base, the J end lost 9 bases, and 14 bases lay between the germline ends. CDR3 amino acids: CASSLRSAGLSPLHF. The CDR3 DNA is TGCGCCAGCAGCTTGAGGTCCGCAGGACTTTCACCCCTCCACTTT.

This clone came up a few times. The chain uses TRBV19 and TRBJ1-1; D remains unclear. Trimming cost V 1 base and J 5 bases, with 8 bases left between them. Per the germline V gene, CDR1 is LNHDA and CDR2 is SQIVND (reference sequence). This CDR3 has 13 amino acids. Here the CDR3 DNA reads TGTGCCAGTAGTATAGGCAGTAAGACTGAAGCTTTCTTT. This encodes CASSIGSKTEAFF.

This clone was picked up a small number of times. The V and J genes are TRBV5-4 and TRBJ2-4; D perhaps matches TRBD1 (5 bases). Trimming removed 1 base at V and 4 bases at J, with 9 bases between. Germline V CDR1 and CDR2: SGHNT, YYREEE (reference sequence). The CDR3 runs to 14 residues. The CDR3: CASSLRREKNIQYF. In nucleotides, the CDR3 is TGTGCCAGCAGCTTGCGCAGGGAAAAAAACATTCAGTACTTC.

This clone turned up a few times. The chain recombines TRBV7-9 with TRBJ2-1; D possibly corresponds to TRBD2 (5 bases). CDR3 size: 15 residues. Germline-derived CDR1 and CDR2 are SEHNR and FQNEAQ (reference sequence). V was pared by 1 base and J by 12 bases, with 19 bases between. CDR3 DNA: TGTGCCAGCAGCTTAGAAGCGGCGCACTCGGTCGGGCAGTTCTTC. Protein product: CASSLEAAHSVGQFF.

The gene calls are TRBV29-1 and TRBJ2-7; 8 bases are a match to TRBD1. CDR1 is SQVTM, CDR2 ANQGSEA, per germline. V lost 8 bases, J lost 3 bases, and 6 bases stayed unmatched. The CDR3 spans 12 residues. The CDR3 region is CSITTGVYEQYF. The CDR3 bases are TGCAGCATCACGACAGGGGTCTACGAGCAGTACTTC.

The chain couples TRBV4-1 to TRBJ1-3; 9 bases align to TRBD1. CDR1 is MGHRA, CDR2 YSYEKL, per germline. The CDR3 is 17 amino acids. The trim removed 1 base at V and 0 bases at J, leaving 4 bases unmatched. The CDR3 here is CASSQGGTGTSGNTIYF. In DNA form, the CDR3 reads TGCGCCAGCAGCCAAGGAGGGACAGGGACCTCTGGAAACACCATATATTTT.

This clone was seen a few times. The CDR3 bases are TGTGCCAGCAGCCCGGGGGGGGTTACCCTGAACACCGGGGAGCTGTTTTTT. Translated, it gives CASSPGGVTLNTGELFF. The V call is TRBV5-4, the J call TRBJ2-2, with 8 bases matching TRBD2. V shed 4 bases and J 1 base; nucleotides not matched to a gene: 9. This CDR3 is 17 amino acids long. CDR1 SGHNT and CDR2 YYREEE come from the germline V gene (reference sequence).

This clone was counted only a few times. The chain carries TRBV27 and TRBJ2-3, with D perhaps TRBD2 (5 bases). Germline CDR1 MNHEY, CDR2 SMNVEV (reference sequence). V was trimmed by 5 bases and J by 9 bases, leaving 9 bases between them. There are 11 residues in the CDR3. CDR3 protein: CASSRGRTQYF. For the CDR3, the DNA is TGTGCCAGCAGTCGAGGGAGAACGCAGTATTTT.

The rearrangement uses TRBV5-1 and TRBJ2-7, with D perhaps matching TRBD1 (6 bases). CDR3 length equals 16 residues. The germline V gene encodes CDR1 SGHRS and CDR2 YFSETQ. V lost 10 bases and J lost 0, with 23 bases in between. CDR3 amino acids: CAGPFLLWTDSYEQYF. The CDR3 region has the DNA TGCGCCGGCCCATTCCTTCTTTGGACAGACTCCTACGAGCAGTACTTC.

CDR3 sequence: CASSSPGTGGGVGELFF. DNA of the CDR3: TGTGCCAGCAGCAGCCCCGGGACAGGGGGCGGTGTAGGGGAGCTGTTTTTT. The V gene is TRBV4-2, the J gene TRBJ2-2, with 12 bases fitting TRBD1. V shed 5 bases and J 8 bases; nucleotides not matched to a gene: 12. Germline V lookup: CDR1 LGHNA, CDR2 YNFKEQ. This CDR3 has 17 residues.

V and J are TRBV27 and TRBJ2-1; 7 nucleotides agree with TRBD2. J was trimmed by 4 bases and V by 4 bases; bases with no gene match: 4. The CDR3 is 14 amino acids. CDR1 and CDR2 from the germline V gene are MNHEY and SMNVEV (reference sequence). The DNA for the CDR3 is TGTGCCAGCAGTTGGAGGGAGGGGTACAATGAGCAGTTCTTC. It translates to CASSWREGYNEQFF.

The V gene is TRBV7-9, the J gene TRBJ1-1; tentatively, D is TRBD1 (6 bases). CDR1 and CDR2 (germline): SEHNR, FQNEAQ (reference sequence). Trimming removed 5 bases from V and 3 bases from J, with 19 bases in between. The CDR3 extends over 16 amino acids. The DNA for the CDR3 is TGTGCCAGCAGCCCCCCTTGGACAGTGGGGTACACTGAAGCTTTCTTT. Encoded protein: CASSPPWTVGYTEAFF.

The genes are TRBV4-1 and TRBJ2-6; D might be TRBD1 (5 bases). The V and J ends lost 0 bases and 0 bases respectively, with 9 bases between them. Germline V gene sequence: CDR1 MGHRA, CDR2 YSYEKL. The length of the CDR3 is 17 residues. The CDR3 here is CASSQEKDSSGANVLTF. In DNA form, the CDR3 reads TGCGCCAGCAGCCAAGAAAAAGACAGCTCTGGGGCCAACGTCCTGACTTTC.

V usage is TRBV7-2 and J usage is TRBJ2-3; maybe TRBD1 (5 bases). The CDR3 covers 15 residues. The germline V gene encodes CDR1 SGHTA and CDR2 FQGNSA. With 2 bases removed from V and 0 bases from J, the gap between germline ends came to 9 bases. The DNA of the CDR3 is TGTGCCAGCAGCTTAAGAGACAGTAGCACAGATACGCAGTATTTT. It yields the protein CASSLRDSSTDTQYF.

This clone was seen only a few times. The chain uses TRBV21-1 and TRBJ2-3; the table's TRBD1 call for D was not verified on the DNA. TRBV21-1 is given as a pseudogene. The CDR3 has 16 amino acids. The CDR3 here is CASNVPGGDGTDTQYF. The CDR3 DNA is TGTGCCAGCAACGTCCCAGGGGGCGATGGGACAGATACGCAGTATTTT.

This clone was counted at least ten times. J is TRBJ1-1 and V is TRBV29-1; TRBD1 is a possible D gene (6 bases). V lost 4 bases and J 11 bases, leaving 20 bases between the germline ends. The CDR3 is made up of 13 amino acids. Per germline, CDR1 SQVTM and CDR2 ANQGSEA. CDR3 in DNA: TGCAGCGTTGTCCCCGGGACGGGGGGCCAGGCTTTCTTT. This translates into CSVVPGTGGQAFF.